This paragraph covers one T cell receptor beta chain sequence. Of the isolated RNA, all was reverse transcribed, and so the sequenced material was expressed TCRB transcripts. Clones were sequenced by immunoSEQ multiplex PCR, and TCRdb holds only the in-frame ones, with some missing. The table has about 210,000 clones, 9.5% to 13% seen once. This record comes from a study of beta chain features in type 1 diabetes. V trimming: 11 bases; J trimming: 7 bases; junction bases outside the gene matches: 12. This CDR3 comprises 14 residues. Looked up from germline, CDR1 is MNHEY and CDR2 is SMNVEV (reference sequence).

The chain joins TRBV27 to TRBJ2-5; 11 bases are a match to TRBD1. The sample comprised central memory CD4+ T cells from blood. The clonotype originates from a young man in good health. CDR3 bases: TGTGCCTCCCGCCCGGACAGGGGGCGAATGACCCAGTACTTC. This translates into CASRPDRGRMTQYF.